This T cell receptor beta chain was captured by sequencing in a study of cytomegalovirus exposure and HLA in healthy donors. Looking at the study overall: Among a few hundred genotyped donors, more than 65% fell in the Caucasian-associated ancestry cluster. Study-level results: Later on, an analysis showed TCR association rates differing by HLA locus, with DRB1 the most and HLA-C the fewest. The productive fraction for most TCR beta V segments was about 87% or about 30% in an earlier analysis.

Trimming took 1 base from V and 0 from J; bases not matched to a gene: 6. The CDR3 spans 18 residues. Germline CDR1 SGHDT, CDR2 YYEEEE. Use of 60 Vbeta and 13 Jbeta primers characterized the PCR. Method: immunoSEQ multiplex PCR; TCRdb's copy keeps in-frame clones and lacks some. The sample shows around 90,000 clones, roughly 84% of them seen only once. With regard to this clone: Antigen: not known.

The TCR sequence derives from a man younger than 45 in good health and CMV-seronegative. Sequences were obtained from PBMCs. This sequence joins TRBV5-6 and TRBJ2-1; 11 positions match TRBD2. The CDR3 protein is CASSLRTSGPSSYNEQFF. CDR3 sequence (DNA): TGTGCCAGCAGCTTGAGGACTAGCGGGCCTAGCTCCTACAATGAGCAGTTCTTC.